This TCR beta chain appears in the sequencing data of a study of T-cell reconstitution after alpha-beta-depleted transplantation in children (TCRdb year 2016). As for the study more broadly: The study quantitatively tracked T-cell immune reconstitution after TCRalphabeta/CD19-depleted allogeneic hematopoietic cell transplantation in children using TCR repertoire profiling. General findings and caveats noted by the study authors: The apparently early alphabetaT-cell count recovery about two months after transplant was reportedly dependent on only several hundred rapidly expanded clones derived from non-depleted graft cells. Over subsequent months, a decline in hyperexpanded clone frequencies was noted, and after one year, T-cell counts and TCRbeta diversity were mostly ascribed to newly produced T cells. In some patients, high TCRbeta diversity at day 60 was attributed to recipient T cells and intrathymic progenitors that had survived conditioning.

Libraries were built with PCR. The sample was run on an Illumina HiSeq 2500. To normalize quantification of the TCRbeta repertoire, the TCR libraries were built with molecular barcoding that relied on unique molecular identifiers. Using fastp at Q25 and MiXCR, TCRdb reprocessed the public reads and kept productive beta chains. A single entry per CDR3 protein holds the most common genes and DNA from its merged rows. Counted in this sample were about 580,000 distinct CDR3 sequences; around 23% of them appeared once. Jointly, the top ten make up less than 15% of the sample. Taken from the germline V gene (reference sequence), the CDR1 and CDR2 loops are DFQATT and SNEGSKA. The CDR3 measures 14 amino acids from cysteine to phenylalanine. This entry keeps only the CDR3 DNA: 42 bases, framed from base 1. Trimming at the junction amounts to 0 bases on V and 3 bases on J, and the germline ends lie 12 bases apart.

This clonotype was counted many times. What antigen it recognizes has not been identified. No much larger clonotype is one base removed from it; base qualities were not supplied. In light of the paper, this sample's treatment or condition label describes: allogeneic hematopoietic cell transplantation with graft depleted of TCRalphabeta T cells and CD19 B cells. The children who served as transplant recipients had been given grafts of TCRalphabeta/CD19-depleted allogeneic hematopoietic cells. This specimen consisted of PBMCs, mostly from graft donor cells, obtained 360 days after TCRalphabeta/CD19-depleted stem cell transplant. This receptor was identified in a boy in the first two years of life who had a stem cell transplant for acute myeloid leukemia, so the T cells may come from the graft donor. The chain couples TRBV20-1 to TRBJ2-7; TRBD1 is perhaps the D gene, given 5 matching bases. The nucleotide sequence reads TGCAGTGCTAGAGATTTGTCAGGGCGCTACGAGCAGTACTTC. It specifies CSARDLSGRYEQYF.